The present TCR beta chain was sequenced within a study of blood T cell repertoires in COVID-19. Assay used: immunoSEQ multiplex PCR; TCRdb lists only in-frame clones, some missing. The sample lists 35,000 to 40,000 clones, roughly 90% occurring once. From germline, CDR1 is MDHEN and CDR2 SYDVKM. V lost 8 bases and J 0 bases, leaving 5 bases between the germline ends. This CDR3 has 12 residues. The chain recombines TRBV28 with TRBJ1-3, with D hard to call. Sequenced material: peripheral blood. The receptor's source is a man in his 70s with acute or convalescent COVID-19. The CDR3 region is CASGDSGNTIYF. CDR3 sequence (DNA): TGTGCCAGCGGAGACTCTGGAAACACCATATATTTT.